The rows below give T cell receptor beta chains drawn from one sample of a study of blood T cell repertoires in COVID-19. Some clones are missing from TCRdb's copy, which holds only in-frame ones; the method was immunoSEQ multiplex PCR. The data hold 90,000 or so clones, with about 85% observed a single time. Specimen: peripheral blood. Source of these receptors: a human donor in a cohort sampled during active COVID-19. Both conserved end residues are part of each CDR3. D genes are given only for firm matches. Some rows have no size entry. The others give once, few or many, or a class for an expanded clone.

clone_size | j_call | d_call | v_call | cdr3_aa | cdr3_nt
once | TRBJ2-3 | TRBD2 | TRBV4-3 | CASSQEITGTRSTDTQYF | TGCGCCAGCAGCCAAGAAATTACCGGGACTAGGAGCACAGATACGCAGTATTTT
. | TRBJ1-5 | . | TRBV19 | CASSITPPLNQPQHF | TGTGCCAGTAGTATAACTCCCCCACTTAATCAGCCCCAGCATTTT
. | TRBJ2-2 | TRBD2 | TRBV6-5 | CASRRTSGRSGELFF | TGTGCCAGCCGGAGGACTAGCGGGAGATCCGGGGAGCTGTTTTTT
. | TRBJ2-1 | . | TRBV11-2 | CASSLDLFNEQFF | TGTGCCAGCAGCTTAGATCTCTTCAATGAGCAGTTCTTC
. | TRBJ2-1 | . | TRBV12-1 | CASSELAGVYNEQFF | TGTGCCAGCAGCGAACTAGCGGGAGTCTACAATGAGCAGTTCTTC
. | TRBJ2-2 | . | TRBV5-1 | CASSFSTLIEHRGAVF | TGCGCCAGCAGCTTCTCAACTCTAATCGAACACCGGGGAGCTGTTTTT
. | TRBJ2-3 | TRBD2 | TRBV6-2/TRBV6-3 | CASSFDPSLRESTDTQYF | TGTGCCAGCAGTTTCGACCCTTCGTTGCGGGAGAGCACAGATACGCAGTATTTT
. | TRBJ2-7 | TRBD1 | TRBV5-8 | CASSLGGQGEHYEQYF | TGTGCCAGCAGCTTGGGTGGACAGGGAGAGCATTACGAGCAGTACTTC
large | TRBJ2-7 | . | TRBV18 | CASARTRGYEQYF | TGTGCCAGCGCCCGGACAAGGGGCTACGAGCAGTACTTC
. | TRBJ1-2 | TRBD1 | TRBV2 | CASNPRQGSGGYTF | TGTGCCAGCAACCCCCGACAGGGGAGTGGTGGCTACACCTTC
. | TRBJ2-7 | TRBD2 | TRBV4-3 | CASSLGHGLAGSEQYF | TGCGCCAGCAGCCTTGGTCACGGATTAGCGGGAAGCGAGCAGTACTTC
. | TRBJ1-2 | TRBD1 | TRBV9 | CASSVEMGQGLGYTF | TGTGCCAGCAGCGTAGAGATGGGACAGGGCCTTGGCTACACCTTC
once | TRBJ2-7 | . | TRBV7-8 | CASSLLVGSTYEQYF | TGTGCCAGCAGCTTACTTGTCGGTAGCACCTACGAGCAGTACTTC
. | TRBJ1-1 | . | TRBV9 | CASSAPENTEAFF | TGTGCCAGCAGCGCCCCAGAGAACACTGAAGCTTTCTTT
. | TRBJ2-7 | TRBD1 | TRBV5-1 | CASGTGASYEQYF | TGCGCCAGCGGGACAGGGGCGAGCTACGAGCAGTACTTC
. | TRBJ2-7 | . | TRBV15 | CATSSPARSSYEQYF | TGTGCCACCAGCTCTCCGGCAAGGAGCTCCTACGAGCAGTACTTC
. | TRBJ2-1 | TRBD2 | TRBV28 | CASSLSPGTSGYNEQFF | TGTGCCAGCAGTTTATCGCCGGGGACTAGCGGCTACAATGAGCAGTTCTTC
. | TRBJ2-5 | . | TRBV2 | CASSAQRGETQYF | TGTGCCAGCAGTGCCCAGAGAGGGGAGACCCAGTACTTC
. | TRBJ2-6 | TRBD2 | TRBV5-4 | CASSLGLAGGFGANVLTF | TGTGCCAGCAGCTTGGGTCTAGCGGGAGGTTTTGGGGCCAACGTCCTGACTTTC
. | TRBJ1-2 | TRBD1 | TRBV29-1 | CSVGQGENYGYTF | TGCAGCGTCGGACAGGGGGAAAACTATGGCTACACCTTC
. | TRBJ2-1 | TRBD2 | TRBV18 | CASSPLAGGNNEQFF | TGTGCCAGCTCACCACTAGCGGGAGGGAACAATGAGCAGTTCTTC
. | TRBJ2-7 | TRBD2 | TRBV6-5 | CASSYKTSDASYEQYF | TGTGCCAGCAGTTACAAGACTAGCGACGCCTCCTACGAGCAGTACTTC
. | TRBJ2-2 | TRBD2 | TRBV6-4 | CASSVSGSHTGELFF | TGTGCCAGCAGTGTGAGCGGGAGCCACACCGGGGAGCTGTTTTTT
. | TRBJ2-5 | TRBD2 | TRBV6-2/TRBV6-3 | CASSYPWAGDRETQYF | TGTGCCAGCAGTTACCCTTGGGCGGGAGACCGGGAGACCCAGTACTTC
. | TRBJ1-1 | . | TRBV7-9 | CASSLALQRGAFF | TGTGCCAGCAGCTTAGCGCTCCAACGGGGGGCTTTCTTT
. | TRBJ1-1 | TRBD1 | TRBV18 | CASSPGQGNTEAFF | TGTGCCAGCTCACCGGGACAGGGGAACACTGAAGCTTTCTTT
once | TRBJ2-3 | . | TRBV4-1 | CASSQEAGAYKDTQYF | TGCGCCAGCAGCCAAGAGGCAGGGGCATACAAGGATACGCAGTATTTT
. | TRBJ2-2 | . | TRBV2 | CASSGPLALNTGELFF | TGTGCCAGCAGTGGCCCTCTAGCGCTGAACACCGGGGAGCTGTTTTTT
. | TRBJ1-5 | . | TRBV29-1 | CSVGWGTNQPQHF | TGCAGCGTTGGTTGGGGGACTAATCAGCCCCAGCATTTT
. | TRBJ1-6 | TRBD1 | TRBV5-1 | CASSLGDRGNNSPLHF | TGCGCCAGCAGCTTGGGGGACAGGGGGAATAATTCACCCCTCCACTTT
. | TRBJ2-3 | . | TRBV10-3 | CAISVATGSTDTQYF | TGTGCCATCAGTGTAGCTACTGGCAGCACAGATACGCAGTATTTT
once | TRBJ2-2 | TRBD2 | TRBV7-2 | CASSSTSGANTGELFF | TGTGCCAGCAGCTCAACTAGCGGGGCAAACACCGGGGAGCTGTTTTTT
. | TRBJ2-1 | . | TRBV29-1 | CSVVRNRGEQFF | TGCAGCGTTGTAAGGAACCGAGGGGAGCAGTTCTTC
once | TRBJ1-1 | . | TRBV2 | CASSVSGSTEAFF | TGTGCCAGCAGTGTTTCGGGGTCCACTGAAGCTTTCTTT
. | TRBJ2-2 | TRBD2 | TRBV3-1/TRBV3-2 | CASSQTSGRNTGELFF | TGTGCCAGCAGCCAGACTAGCGGGCGGAACACCGGGGAGCTGTTTTTT
. | TRBJ1-5 | . | TRBV5-1 | CASSLDPSGNQPQHF | TGCGCCAGCAGCCTGGACCCCTCGGGCAATCAGCCCCAGCATTTT
. | TRBJ2-6 | . | TRBV5-1 | CASSLAGSGANVLTF | TGCGCCAGCAGCTTGGCCGGGTCTGGGGCCAACGTCCTGACTTTC
. | TRBJ1-1 | . | TRBV19 | CASSIDTENTEAFF | TGTGCCAGTAGTATAGATACAGAGAACACTGAAGCTTTCTTT
. | TRBJ2-3 | . | TRBV2 | CASILGLGSGGATDTQYF | TGTGCCAGCATCCTAGGACTAGGGAGTGGGGGGGCCACAGATACGCAGTATTTT